This T cell receptor (beta chain) was observed in a study of OX40 agonist ivuxolimab in advanced cancers. CDR3 size: 14 residues. Trimming removed 5 bases from V and 5 bases from J; junction bases left unmatched: 8. The germline CDR1 and CDR2 sequences are LNHDA and SQIVND (reference sequence). Generated by immunoSEQ multiplex PCR, the TCRdb table keeps only in-frame clones and is missing some. The table lists 50,000 to 80,000 clones, about 85% of them singletons, with around 2.9% in the top ten. This TCR was sampled from an adult with an advanced solid tumor such as melanoma, head and neck, liver or kidney cancer. J is TRBJ1-1 and V is TRBV19; 7 nucleotides match TRBD1. Sample: CD4+ or CD8+ T cells sorted from blood, taken in a trial of the OX40 agonist ivuxolimab. CDR3 loop: CASSFGTVGTEAFF. In DNA form, the CDR3 reads TGTGCCAGTAGTTTCGGGACAGTAGGAACTGAAGCTTTCTTT.